The 24 T cell receptor beta chains listed next were all sequenced from one sample in a study of CD8 T cells in Susac syndrome. With random hexamers, reverse transcription was performed on about 0.5 to 1 ug of RNA. One entry per CDR3 protein, called by TCRdb with MiXCR from the immunoSEQ multiplex PCR reads. This repertoire shows 150,000 or so distinct CDR3 sequences, 90% to 95% found once; its top ten account for 0.15% to 0.2%. Sequenced material: CD4+ T cells from PBMCs. These receptors were collected from a human donor with Susac syndrome.

CDR3 nucleotide sequence: TGTGCCAGCAGCGAGACAGTTCGGGGCTACACCTTC. It is translated as CASSETVRGYTF. The chain has TRBV7-2 and TRBJ1-2; TRBD1 is a possible D gene (5 bases). Germline V lookup: CDR1 SGHTA, CDR2 FQGNSA. The CDR3 covers 12 residues. V shed 5 bases and J shed 8 bases, with 12 bases lying between them.

The V gene is TRBV20-1, the J gene TRBJ2-5, with 8 bases matching TRBD2. Germline CDR1 is DFQATT and CDR2 is SNEGSKA (reference sequence). The CDR3 covers 14 residues. Germline trimming cut 3 bases from V and 2 bases from J; bases unmatched to any gene: 5. The CDR3 here is CSASRQRGQETQYF. The CDR3 nucleotides read TGCAGTGCTAGTCGACAGCGGGGGCAAGAGACCCAGTACTTC.

The V and J genes are TRBV7-9 and TRBJ2-5; 9 bases are shared with TRBD1. CDR1 is SEHNR, CDR2 FQNEAQ, per germline (reference sequence). The trim removed 2 bases at V and 5 bases at J, leaving 9 bases unmatched. The CDR3 is made up of 16 amino acids. The CDR3 protein is CASSLTGGGRQETQYF. CDR3 bases: TGTGCCAGCAGCTTAACAGGGGGCGGAAGGCAGGAGACCCAGTACTTC.

The chain recombines TRBV4-2 with TRBJ2-3, with 9 positions matching TRBD2. This CDR3 contains 18 residues. Germline V CDR1 and CDR2: LGHNA, YNFKEQ. The ends lost 1 base at V and 4 bases at J; junction bases unmatched: 12. The CDR3, as DNA: TGTGCCAGCAGCCAAGTCCCCTCTGCGGGGGGGCGGCCAGATACGCAGTATTTT. Translating it yields CASSQVPSAGGRPDTQYF.

The chain joins TRBV29-1 to TRBJ2-3; D is unresolved. There are 11 residues in the CDR3. Trimming left V 7 bases short and J 2 bases short, with 7 bases between. Germline lookup yields CDR1 SQVTM and CDR2 ANQGSEA. In DNA form, the CDR3 reads TGCAGCGATCGACTCACAGATACGCAGTATTTT. Residues: CSDRLTDTQYF.

This chain uses TRBV5-6 with TRBJ2-1; 13 bases map to TRBD2. The trim removed 4 bases at V and 3 bases at J, leaving 4 bases unmatched. Germline-derived CDR1 and CDR2 are SGHDT and YYEEEE. CDR3 length: 16 amino acids. This CDR3 reads CASSLGLAGVYNEQFF. CDR3 coding DNA: TGTGCCAGCAGCCTCGGACTAGCGGGGGTCTACAATGAGCAGTTCTTC. The full variable domain, with the rest looked up from reference TRBV5-6 and TRBJ2-1, is DAGVTQSPTHLIKTRGQQVTLRCSPKSGHDTVSWYQQALGQGPQFIFQYYEEEERQRGNFPDRFSGHQFPNYSSELNVNALLLGDSALYLCASSLGLAGVYNEQFFGPGTRLTVL.

This chain uses TRBV20-1 with TRBJ2-5; either TRBD1 or TRBD2 may fit D (6 bases each). V was shortened by 6 bases and J by 5 bases, with 16 bases between the two germline ends. The CDR3 contains 13 residues. Germline CDR1 is DFQATT and CDR2 is SNEGSKA (reference sequence). CDR3 coding DNA: TGCAGTGCCCGAAGGGGGGTCACGGAGACCCAGTACTTC. Encoded protein: CSARRGVTETQYF.

V gene TRBV20-1 combines with J gene TRBJ1-5; D remains unclear. Germline CDR1 reads DFQATT; CDR2 reads SNEGSKA (reference sequence). The CDR3 is 12 amino acids. Trimming stripped 6 bases from V and 2 bases from J, with 8 bases between. CDR3 in DNA: TGCAGTGCCGCGGACGGCAATCAGCCCCAGCATTTT. Amino acid sequence: CSAADGNQPQHF.

This chain joins TRBV7-8 and TRBJ2-5, with TRBD1 identical over 9 bases. The germline V gene encodes CDR1 SGHVS and CDR2 FQNEAQ. This CDR3 is 16 amino acids long. V dropped 2 bases and J dropped 5; count of bases not matched to a gene: 9. The CDR3, as DNA: TGTGCCAGCAGCTTATTGACCGGGACAGGGCAGGAGACCCAGTACTTC. This gives the protein CASSLLTGTGQETQYF. Supplemented by reference TRBV7-8 and TRBJ2-5, the full variable domain reads GAGVSQSPRYKVAKRGQDVALRCDPISGHVSLFWYQQALGQGPEFLTYFQNEAQLDKSGLPSDRFFAERPEGSVSTLKIQRTQQEDSAVYLCASSLLTGTGQETQYFGPGTRLLVL.

The gene calls are TRBV3-1 and TRBJ1-1, with 7 nucleotides matching TRBD1. The CDR3 spans 14 residues. The ends lost 4 bases at V and 4 bases at J; junction bases unmatched: 6. Germline values: CDR1 LGHDT, CDR2 YNNKEL (reference sequence). The DNA for the CDR3 is TGTGCCAGCAGCCGAGAGACAGGGAGCACTGAAGCTTTCTTT. Amino acid sequence: CASSRETGSTEAFF. Supplemented by reference TRBV3-1 and TRBJ1-1, the full variable domain reads DTAVSQTPKYLVTQMGNDKSIKCEQNLGHDTMYWYKQDSKKFLKIMFSYNNKELIINETVPNRFSPKSPDKAHLNLHINSLELGDSAVYFCASSRETGSTEAFFGQGTRLTVV.

The rearrangement joins TRBV20-1 to TRBJ2-5; no clear D gene. The CDR3 has 11 residues. The germline V and J ends were trimmed by 7 bases and 2 bases, with 8 bases remaining between them. From germline, CDR1 is DFQATT and CDR2 SNEGSKA (reference sequence). CDR3 amino acids: CSGVGQETQYF. As DNA, the CDR3 is TGCAGTGGGGTAGGACAAGAGACCCAGTACTTC.

The rearrangement joins TRBV27 to TRBJ1-1; no firm D call. V shed 2 bases and J shed 0 bases, with 7 bases lying between them. This CDR3 is 14 amino acids long. The germline V gene has CDR1 MNHEY and CDR2 SMNVEV (reference sequence). The CDR3 nucleotides read TGTGCCAGCAGTTTAAAGTCCATGAACACTGAAGCTTTCTTT. This sequence encodes CASSLKSMNTEAFF.

This clonotype was detected only once. The chain links TRBV20-1 to TRBJ2-3, with no clear D. The CDR3 is made up of 14 amino acids. The germline CDR1 and CDR2 sequences are DFQATT and SNEGSKA (reference sequence). V was cut by 4 bases and J by 2 bases, with 13 bases left in between. CDR3 sequence: CSATTVAFTDTQYF. DNA of the CDR3: TGCAGTGCTACAACAGTGGCGTTCACAGATACGCAGTATTTT.

The rearrangement uses TRBV9 and TRBJ2-3, with 11 bases fitting TRBD2. Per germline, CDR1 SGDLS and CDR2 YYNGEE. The trim removed 2 bases at V and 2 bases at J, leaving 1 base unmatched. This CDR3 region has 15 residues. The CDR3 here is CASSVTSGDTDTQYF. As DNA, the CDR3 is TGTGCCAGCAGCGTGACTAGCGGGGACACAGATACGCAGTATTTT.

The chain recombines TRBV19 with TRBJ2-2; 8 nucleotides align to TRBD1. This CDR3 spans 16 amino acids. Germline V gene lookup returns CDR1 LNHDA and CDR2 SQIVND (reference sequence). Trimming at V came to 5 bases and at J to 1 base, leaving 6 bases not matched to a gene. The CDR3 protein is CASSPSDRVNTGELFF. The CDR3 DNA reads as TGTGCCAGTAGTCCCTCGGACAGGGTGAACACCGGGGAGCTGTTTTTT. Combining the CDR3 with reference TRBV19 and TRBJ2-2 gives the whole variable domain DGGITQSPKYLFRKEGQNVTLSCEQNLNHDAMYWYRQDPGQGLRLIYYSQIVNDFQKGDIAEGYSVSREKKESFPLTVTSAQKNPTAFYLCASSPSDRVNTGELFFGEGSRLTVL.

The chain joins TRBV29-1 to TRBJ2-4; no clear D gene. Looked up from germline, CDR1 is SQVTM and CDR2 is ANQGSEA. The CDR3 totals 13 residues. Deletions cut 3 bases from V and 0 bases from J, with 6 bases between. The CDR3 is CSVEVRAKNIQYF. In DNA form, the CDR3 reads TGCAGCGTTGAGGTCAGAGCCAAAAACATTCAGTACTTC.

The chain joins TRBV5-1 to TRBJ2-6; D unresolved. The germline V and J ends were trimmed by 6 bases and 4 bases, with 14 bases remaining between them. The CDR3 loop spans 15 amino acids. Germline loops: CDR1 SGHRS, CDR2 YFSETQ. This chain's CDR3 is CASTPTVSGANVLTF. The CDR3 DNA is TGCGCCAGCACTCCTACGGTGTCGGGGGCCAACGTCCTGACTTTC.

V usage is TRBV20-1 and J usage is TRBJ2-3; D is possibly TRBD1 or TRBD2 (5 bases each). The CDR3 covers 13 residues. V lost 3 bases and J 1 base, leaving 8 bases between the germline ends. Germline-derived CDR1 and CDR2 are DFQATT and SNEGSKA (reference sequence). In nucleotides, the CDR3 is TGCAGTGCTAGGAGGGGACGCACAGATACGCAGTATTTT. Translating gives CSARRGRTDTQYF.

The rearrangement uses TRBV14 and TRBJ1-2; D remains unclear. The CDR3 totals 16 residues. The V end lost 0 bases, the J end lost 5 bases, and 16 bases lay between the germline ends. Germline assignment: CDR1 SGHDN and CDR2 FVKESK. CDR3 bases: TGTGCCAGCAGCCAAGATCTAGGACGCGGATCTTATGGCTACACCTTC. It specifies CASSQDLGRGSYGYTF.

In this sample, this clonotype turned up once. The rearrangement links TRBV20-1 to TRBJ2-2, with TRBD1 as a possible D gene (6 bases). Between the trimmed V and J ends, which lost 8 bases and 1 base, there was a span of 11 bases. Germline loops: CDR1 DFQATT, CDR2 SNEGSKA (reference sequence). CDR3 size: 13 residues. The CDR3 reads CSRQVQNTGELFF. The CDR3 region has the DNA TGCAGTCGACAGGTACAGAACACCGGGGAGCTGTTTTTT.

The rearrangement links TRBV29-1 to TRBJ2-1; D gene uncertain. V was clipped by 4 bases and J by 4 bases, with 8 bases between them. The CDR3 has 12 residues. Germline V CDR1 and CDR2: SQVTM, ANQGSEA. The CDR3 bases are TGCAGCGTTGGGGGTGGTTACAATGAGCAGTTCTTC. As protein: CSVGGGYNEQFF.

The chain recombines TRBV29-1 with TRBJ2-2; D is perhaps TRBD1 (5 bases). Germline values: CDR1 SQVTM, CDR2 ANQGSEA. The CDR3 loop spans 12 amino acids. Trimming left V 4 bases short and J 3 bases short, with 6 bases between. The CDR3 nucleotides are TGCAGCGTTGGACAGTACACCGGGGAGCTGTTTTTT. Translating gives CSVGQYTGELFF.

The chain couples TRBV5-1 to TRBJ2-5, with 8 bases lining up with TRBD2. The CDR3 extends over 15 amino acids. After removal of 6 bases from V and 2 bases from J, the junction contained 9 bases not matched to a gene. Germline lookup yields CDR1 SGHRS and CDR2 YFSETQ. Written as DNA, the CDR3 is TGCGCCAGCACCCTAAGCGGGGGAGAACAAGAGACCCAGTACTTC. This codes for CASTLSGGEQETQYF.

J is TRBJ2-1 and V is TRBV25-1, with TRBD1 matching 8 bases. In germline, CDR1 is MGHDK, CDR2 SYGVNS. V trimming: 3 bases; J trimming: 7 bases; junction bases outside the gene matches: 5. The length of the CDR3 is 14 residues. In DNA form, the CDR3 reads TGTGCCAGCAGTGAGTGGACAGGGCGGAATGAGCAGTTCTTC. It encodes CASSEWTGRNEQFF.